Below, 22 T cell receptor beta chains from the same sample are listed, as sequenced in a study of shared clonotypes between healthy human individuals. Repertoires were generated with immunoSEQ multiplex PCR, while TCRdb's copy carries only in-frame clones and drops some. Here the sample spans millions of clones, just under 95% being singletons. CD45RO-negative, CCR7-selected cells formed the naive CD8 fraction, which excluded terminally differentiated effector memory CD45RA+ cells. The specimen was naive CD8+ T cells sorted from blood. The source is a man aged 18 to 30 in good health.

The rearrangement joins TRBV2 to TRBJ2-3; 9 bases are a match to TRBD2. The germline V gene has CDR1 SNHLY and CDR2 FYNNEI. This CDR3 is built from 15 residues. Trimming cost V 1 base and J 6 bases; bases outside gene matches: 5. CDR3 bases: TGTGCCAGCAGTGAAGGCGGGGGGGGCCCGGATACGCAGTATTTT. Amino acids: CASSEGGGGPDTQYF. Combining the CDR3 with reference TRBV2 and TRBJ2-3 gives the whole variable domain EPEVTQTPSHQVTQMGQEVILRCVPISNHLYFYWYRQILGQKVEFLVSFYNNEISEKSEIFDDQFSVERPDGSNFTLKIRSTKLEDSAMYFCASSEGGGGPDTQYFGPGTRLTVL.

The genes are TRBV21-1 and TRBJ1-2. TRBV21-1 is a recognized pseudogene. This CDR3 region has 13 residues. CDR3 sequence reads: CASSSSEHYGYTF. The CDR3 DNA reads as TGTGCCAGCAGCTCTTCGGAGCACTATGGCTACACCTTC.

The chain uses TRBV27 and TRBJ2-3, with D possibly matching TRBD1 (6 bases). The CDR3 consists of 15 residues. The germline CDR1 and CDR2 sequences are MNHEY and SMNVEV (reference sequence). V shed 5 bases and J shed 2 bases, with 14 bases lying between them. The CDR3 DNA sequence: TGTGCCAGCAGTCCGCGACAGGCTTACACAGATACGCAGTATTTT. Residues: CASSPRQAYTDTQYF.

This CDR3 reads CASSEGGVSGSPLHF. CDR3 bases: TGTGCCAGCAGTGAAGGGGGCGTCTCCGGTTCACCCCTCCACTTT. This chain connects TRBV6-1 to TRBJ1-6; weak D call: TRBD1 (5 bases). With 1 base removed from V and 9 bases from J, the gap between germline ends came to 13 bases. The V gene's germline CDR1 is MNHNS and CDR2 SASEGT. The CDR3 is 15 residues long.

This chain uses TRBV11-2 with TRBJ2-7, with TRBD1 as a possible D gene (6 bases). The CDR3 extends over 17 amino acids. CDR1 and CDR2 from the germline V gene are SGHAT and FQNNGV. V lost 5 bases, J lost 0 bases, and 20 bases lay in between. The CDR3 DNA reads as TGTGCCAGCAGCCAAAGAGGTGGACAGATCAGCTCCTACGAGCAGTACTTC. It codes for CASSQRGGQISSYEQYF.

The chain uses TRBV5-6 and TRBJ2-7; 8 bases are shared with TRBD1. The trim removed 0 bases at V and 6 bases at J, leaving 5 bases unmatched. CDR3 length: 14 residues. CDR1 is SGHDT and CDR2 is YYEEEE in the germline V gene. CDR3: CASSLGQGPLEQYF. The CDR3 nucleotides are TGTGCCAGCAGCTTGGGACAGGGGCCCCTCGAGCAGTACTTC.

V usage is TRBV6-9 and J usage is TRBJ2-1; 12 nucleotides align to TRBD2. V lost 10 bases to trimming and J lost 3 bases; unmatched junction nucleotides: 13. Per germline, CDR1 MNHGY and CDR2 SVAAGI. CDR3 length: 17 residues. The CDR3 loop is CAILHHLLAGGYNEQFF. CDR3 sequence (DNA): TGTGCCATCTTGCACCATTTACTAGCGGGAGGCTACAATGAGCAGTTCTTC.

The rearrangement links TRBV28 to TRBJ1-5; maybe TRBD1 (6 bases). The V and J ends lost 8 bases and 0 bases respectively, with 23 bases between them. The CDR3 spans 18 residues. The germline V gene has CDR1 MDHEN and CDR2 SYDVKM. The CDR3 coding sequence is TGTGCCAGCCGACTGATAGTAGTGGGACAATATAGCAATCAGCCCCAGCATTTT. Amino acid sequence: CASRLIVVGQYSNQPQHF.

This chain connects TRBV7-6 to TRBJ2-7, with TRBD1 matching 8 bases. CDR1 and CDR2 (germline): SGHVS, FNYEAQ. The length of the CDR3 is 16 residues. V lost 5 bases to trimming and J lost 1 base; unmatched junction nucleotides: 10. The DNA of the CDR3 is TGTGCCAGCAGCCCCGGTCCAGGACAGGGATCCTACGAGCAGTACTTC. It translates to CASSPGPGQGSYEQYF. The entire variable domain, with the rest obtained from reference TRBV7-6 and TRBJ2-7, is as follows: GAGVSQSPRYKVTKRGQDVALRCDPISGHVSLYWYRQALGQGPEFLTYFNYEAQQDKSGLPNDRFSAERPEGSISTLTIQRTEQRDSAMYRCASSPGPGQGSYEQYFGPGTRLTVT.

Of note for this clone: Other DNA sequences of this sample code for an identical CDR3. This sequence joins TRBV7-9 and TRBJ1-5; D is unresolved. The germline V gene encodes CDR1 SEHNR and CDR2 FQNEAQ (reference sequence). V lost 5 bases to trimming and J lost 0 bases, with 5 bases between them. The length of the CDR3 is 13 residues. The DNA of the CDR3 is TGTGCCAGCAGCCTGGATAGCAATCAGCCCCAGCATTTT. Protein product: CASSLDSNQPQHF. The entire variable domain, with the rest obtained from reference TRBV7-9 and TRBJ1-5, is as follows: DTGVSQNPRHKITKRGQNVTFRCDPISEHNRLYWYRQTLGQGPEFLTYFQNEAQLEKSRLLSDRFSAERPKGSFSTLEIQRTEQGDSAMYLCASSLDSNQPQHFGDGTRLSIL.

The rearrangement joins TRBV30 to TRBJ2-3; 9 bases are a match to TRBD2. CDR1 is GTSNPN, CDR2 SVGIG, per germline (reference sequence). The ends lost 1 base at V and 2 bases at J; junction bases unmatched: 7. This CDR3 has 16 residues. In DNA, the CDR3 is TGTGCCTGGAGTGACCGACTAGCGGATATCACAGATACGCAGTATTTT. Translated: CAWSDRLADITDTQYF.

This clone has just one count. This chain links TRBV10-3 with TRBJ1-1; TRBD1 might be the D (6 bases). V was cut by 0 bases and J by 14 bases, with 22 bases left in between. This CDR3 region has 15 residues. Germline values: CDR1 ENHRY, CDR2 SYGVKD. The CDR3 reads CAISESPAGGSESFF. The CDR3 DNA follows: TGTGCCATCAGTGAGTCGCCGGCTGGGGGCTCTGAAAGCTTCTTT.

Of note for this clone: Other DNA sequences in the sample encode the same CDR3. The rearrangement joins TRBV30 to TRBJ2-7; D unresolved. The V gene's germline CDR1 is GTSNPN and CDR2 SVGIG (reference sequence). Trimming stripped 1 base from V and 0 bases from J, with 4 bases between. The CDR3 is 12 amino acids. CDR3 loop: CAWSDGSYEQYF. The CDR3 coding sequence is TGTGCCTGGAGTGACGGCTCCTACGAGCAGTACTTC. The full variable domain, completed using reference TRBV30 and TRBJ2-7, is SQTIHQWPATLVQPVGSPLSLECTVEGTSNPNLYWYRQAAGRGLQLLFYSVGIGQISSEVPQNLSASRPQDRQFILSSKKLLLSDSGFYLCAWSDGSYEQYFGPGTRLTVT.

This chain uses TRBV2 with TRBJ2-2; possible D gene TRBD1, 5 bases. V dropped 3 bases and J dropped 6 bases, with 8 bases sitting between them. The CDR3 length is 13 residues. Germline-derived CDR1 and CDR2 are SNHLY and FYNNEI. The CDR3 loop is CASSDAGPGELFF. The CDR3 DNA reads as TGTGCCAGCAGTGACGCAGGGCCCGGGGAGCTGTTTTTT.

The rearrangement links TRBV19 to TRBJ2-1; D not resolved. This CDR3 comprises 12 residues. V gave up 3 bases and J gave up 9 bases, with 9 bases separating them. Looked up from germline, CDR1 is LNHDA and CDR2 is SQIVND (reference sequence). CDR3 sequence (DNA): TGTGCCAGTAGTATTGTCCGGGCTGAGCAGTTCTTC. Its protein is CASSIVRAEQFF.

DNA of the CDR3: TGTGCCATCAGTGATCCCGGGGGTGGAAACACCATATATTTT. It encodes CAISDPGGGNTIYF. The chain uses TRBV10-3 and TRBJ1-3; D is possibly TRBD1 (5 bases). Trimming left V 3 bases short and J 3 bases short, with 9 bases between. CDR3 length: 14 amino acids. Germline values: CDR1 ENHRY, CDR2 SYGVKD.

Note on this clone: The sample carries other DNA sequences with the same CDR3. The V gene is TRBV11-3, the J gene TRBJ2-7, with 9 bases aligning to TRBD1. J lost 3 bases, V lost 3 bases, and 3 bases had no gene match. Germline values: CDR1 SGHNT, CDR2 YENEEA. This CDR3 contains 14 residues. This CDR3 reads CASSLGQGGYEQYF. DNA for the CDR3: TGTGCCAGCAGCTTGGGACAGGGAGGCTACGAGCAGTACTTC. Based on the CDR3 plus reference TRBV11-3 and TRBJ2-7, the full variable domain is EAGVVQSPRYKIIEKKQPVAFWCNPISGHNTLYWYLQNLGQGPELLIRYENEEAVDDSQLPKDRFSAERLKGVDSTLKIQPAELGDSAVYLCASSLGQGGYEQYFGPGTRLTVT.

The chain joins TRBV6-1 to TRBJ1-3; no definite D call. The V gene lost 0 bases and the J gene lost 2 bases, with 14 bases spanning the gap. The CDR3 has 17 amino acids. The germline CDR1 and CDR2 sequences are MNHNS and SASEGT. The CDR3 region has the DNA TGTGCCAGCAGTGAAGCGCTTTGGGGTCTTGCTGGAAACACCATATATTTT. This encodes CASSEALWGLAGNTIYF.

V is TRBV4-2 and J is TRBJ1-2; D perhaps matches TRBD1 (5 bases). CDR1 is LGHNA, CDR2 YNFKEQ, per germline. V lost 0 bases to trimming and J lost 6 bases, with 11 bases between them. The CDR3 has 14 amino acids. CDR3 protein: CASSQDIGVDGYTF. The DNA for the CDR3 is TGTGCCAGCAGCCAAGATATAGGGGTGGATGGCTACACCTTC.

This chain joins TRBV6-4 and TRBJ2-1; 9 nucleotides agree with TRBD2. Germline lookup yields CDR1 MRHNA and CDR2 SNTAGT. CDR3 size: 16 residues. J was trimmed by 8 bases and V by 3 bases; bases with no gene match: 11. The CDR3 here is CASSDLPGTSMYEQFF. The CDR3 DNA sequence: TGTGCCAGCAGTGATCTCCCCGGGACTAGCATGTATGAGCAGTTCTTC.

This sequence joins TRBV27 and TRBJ2-1; 12 nucleotides agree with TRBD1. The CDR3 has 14 amino acids. Germline lookup yields CDR1 MNHEY and CDR2 SMNVEV (reference sequence). J was trimmed by 8 bases and V by 10 bases; bases with no gene match: 9. CDR3 bases: TGTGCCACCCAAGGGGACAGGGGGCCGGATGAGCAGTTCTTC. It encodes CATQGDRGPDEQFF.

This chain joins TRBV13 and TRBJ2-7; D perhaps matches TRBD1 (5 bases). V was clipped by 5 bases and J by 7 bases, with 18 bases between them. Germline CDR1 PRHDT, CDR2 FYEKMQ (reference sequence). The CDR3 sequence is 14 residues long. The CDR3 loop reads CASSPEPDRREQYF. Written as DNA, the CDR3 is TGTGCCAGCAGCCCTGAACCCGACAGAAGGGAGCAGTACTTC.